The following is a TCR beta chain sequence with its context. Its antigen is undetermined. V trimming: 5 bases; J trimming: 8 bases; junction bases outside the gene matches: 7. The CDR3 spans 13 residues. Germline V gives CDR1 SGHRS, CDR2 YFSETQ. Assay: immunoSEQ multiplex PCR; the TCRdb copy retains only in-frame clones and omits some. The repertoire includes about 29,000 clones, around four fifths of them detected once, and 0.88% sits in the top ten. The data belong to a study of monozygotic twins with cystic fibrosis. General observations from the study: J usage was most co-twin-similar in 8 of 16 pairs, V in 13. Unrelated CF individuals shared fewer identical clonotypes than monozygotic CF twins. Clonality was generally low (median roughly 0.0095), higher in the most severe patients. In this small cohort, shared CDR3 numbers showed no association with age, concordance or disease severity.

This clonotype was obtained from a girl aged 2-10 years with cystic fibrosis. The chain links TRBV5-1 to TRBJ1-2, with 9 bases lining up with TRBD1. The sequenced sample was blood. DNA of the CDR3: TGCGCCAGCAGACCAAATACAGGGGGCGGCTACACCTTC. Amino acids: CASRPNTGGGYTF. Variable domain in full (rest from reference TRBV5-1 and TRBJ1-2): KAGVTQTPRYLIKTRGQQVTLSCSPISGHRSVSWYQQTPGQGLQFLFEYFSETQRNKGNFPGRFSGRQFSNSRSEMNVSTLELGDSALYLCASRPNTGGGYTFGSGTRLTVV.